Here is one T cell receptor (beta chain) with its context. The antigen is undetermined. The sample comes from a study of graft-versus-host responses after intestinal transplantation. Study context: Every recipient underwent anti-thymocyte globulin induction, then tacrolimus and steroids for around three years.

Study-wide results and caveats: Allografts of one patient group, those with graft-donor T cell macrochimerism, had high graft-versus-host to host-versus-graft clonal ratios.

Clones were sequenced by immunoSEQ multiplex PCR, and TCRdb holds only the in-frame ones, with some missing. The sample has 95,000 to 110,000 clones, 80% to 95% seen once. The input for sequencing was unstimulated CD8+ T cells sorted from spleen or lymph node cells, taken before intestinal transplant. This TCR was sampled from a human donor who received an intestinal transplant.

CDR3 bases: TGTGCCAGCAGCCCAAGTACACAGGATATGAGAGAGACCCAGTACTTC. It encodes CASSPSTQDMRETQYF. V is TRBV7-8 and J is TRBJ2-5; possibly TRBD1 for D (5 bases). The CDR3 runs 16 residues. Germline V lookup: CDR1 SGHVS, CDR2 FQNEAQ. V lost 5 bases and J lost 4, with 20 bases in between.